This TCR beta chain was identified during a study of cytomegalovirus exposure and HLA in healthy donors. Researchers ran the PCR with 60 Vbeta and 13 Jbeta primers. Here immunoSEQ multiplex PCR was the method, and the copy in TCRdb shows in-frame clones only, minus some. Listed are about 88,000 clones; 4.5% to 6.5% falls within the top ten. The CDR3 runs 15 residues. In germline, CDR1 is GTSNPN, CDR2 SVGIG (reference sequence). The V segment lost 1 base and the J segment 3 bases; nucleotides outside the gene matches: 7. In regard to this clone: Its antigen is unidentified.

Whole-study results and caveats: Some V segments, TRBV6-2 and TRBV6-3 among them, were indistinguishable and were therefore excluded. Most likely, a cluster of highly shared sequence variants arose as a sequencing artifact. Per a later analysis, HLA-associated TCR beta chains showed more clonal expansion than other, equally common TCR beta chains. Most TCR beta V segments were productive about 90% or about 30% of the time in an earlier analysis.

The specimen was PBMCs. J is TRBJ1-2 and V is TRBV30, with TRBD1 matching 8 bases. The clonotype was recovered from a girl aged 5-17 years in good health and CMV-seropositive. This chain's CDR3 is CAWSAQGAWDYGYTF. Written as DNA, the CDR3 is TGTGCCTGGAGTGCTCAGGGGGCGTGGGACTATGGCTACACCTTC.